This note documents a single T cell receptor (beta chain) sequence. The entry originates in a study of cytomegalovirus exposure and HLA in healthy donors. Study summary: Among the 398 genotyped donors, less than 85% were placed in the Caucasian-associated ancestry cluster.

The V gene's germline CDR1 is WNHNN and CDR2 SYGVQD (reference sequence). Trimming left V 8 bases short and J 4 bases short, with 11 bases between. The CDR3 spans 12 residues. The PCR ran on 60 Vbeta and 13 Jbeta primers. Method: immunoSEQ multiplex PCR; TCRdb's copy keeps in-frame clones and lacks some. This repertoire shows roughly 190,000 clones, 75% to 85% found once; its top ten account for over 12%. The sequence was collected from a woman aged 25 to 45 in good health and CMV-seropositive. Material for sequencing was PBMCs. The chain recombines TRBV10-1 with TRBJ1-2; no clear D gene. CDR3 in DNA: TGCGCCAGCTCCGATTGGGCCTATGGCTACACCTTC. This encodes CASSDWAYGYTF.